The T cell receptor beta chain described here comes from a study of T-cell reconstitution after alpha-beta-depleted transplantation in children. During its preparation, the TCRbeta library received unique molecular identifiers. TCRdb re-called the PCR reads with MiXCR, one entry per CDR3 protein. The data show about 270,000 distinct CDR3 sequences, 9.5% to 10% seen once. The input for sequencing was PBMCs from the stem cell graft donor, taken from the stem cell graft. The TCR was taken from a human donor who donated a stem cell graft to a child with SCID.

DNA of the CDR3: TGTGCCAGCAGCTATAGATCCCTCTCGGGACACTTAAACACCGGGGAGCTGTTTTTT. Translating it yields CASSYRSLSGHLNTGELFF. The chain recombines TRBV11-2 with TRBJ2-2, with TRBD1 as a possible D gene (6 bases). Germline-derived CDR1 and CDR2 are SGHAT and FQNNGV. The CDR3 has 19 residues. The V end lost 4 bases, the J end lost 2 bases, and 23 bases lay between the germline ends.